The 26 T cell receptor beta chains listed next were all sequenced from one sample in a study of T cell repertoires in cytomegalovirus infection. TCRdb recomputed calls from the reads with MiXCR, one row per CDR3 protein. The data show around 740,000 distinct CDR3 sequences, 35% to 45% seen once. The sequenced sample was PBMCs. The receptor set was obtained from a human donor in good health (CMV status not recorded). Some clones in this sample may be carry-over from other donors' samples.

The rearrangement joins TRBV7-2 to TRBJ1-5; D might be TRBD1 (6 bases). With 5 bases removed from V and 0 bases from J, the gap between germline ends came to 11 bases. Germline CDR1 SGHTA, CDR2 FQGNSA. The CDR3 totals 15 residues. The CDR3 reads CASSIGQSSNQPQHF. The CDR3 DNA reads as TGTGCCAGCAGCATAGGACAGTCTAGCAATCAGCCCCAGCATTTT.

The V and J genes are TRBV28 and TRBJ1-6; D perhaps matches TRBD1 (6 bases). Trimming left V 8 bases short and J 5 bases short, with 13 bases between. There are 14 residues in the CDR3. Per germline, CDR1 MDHEN and CDR2 SYDVKM. The CDR3 DNA follows: TGTGCCAGCGGTTACAGGGCCAATAATTCACCCCTCCACTTT. This codes for CASGYRANNSPLHF.

V gene TRBV19 combines with J gene TRBJ2-5, with D unresolved. The ends were cut back, 1 base at V and 4 bases at J, with 10 bases in the middle. The length of the CDR3 is 14 residues. Germline CDR1 LNHDA, CDR2 SQIVND (reference sequence). The CDR3 DNA sequence: TGTGCCAGTAGTATAGTATCCTCGGTAGAGACCCAGTACTTC. Residues: CASSIVSSVETQYF.

The chain links TRBV7-3 to TRBJ2-2; D is tentatively TRBD1 or TRBD2 (5 bases each). The germline V and J ends were trimmed by 5 bases and 4 bases, with 11 bases remaining between them. This CDR3 region has 14 residues. CDR1 is SGHTA, CDR2 FQGTGA, per germline. The DNA for the CDR3 is TGTGCCAGCAGCCCTGAGGGGAGCACCGGGGAGCTGTTTTTT. Translating it yields CASSPEGSTGELFF.

The rearrangement uses TRBV10-3 and TRBJ1-1; D is uncertain. The CDR3 is 11 amino acids. The V gene lost 5 bases and the J gene lost 5 bases, with 6 bases spanning the gap. Germline CDR1 ENHRY, CDR2 SYGVKD. The CDR3 reads CAISTRTEAFF. CDR3 DNA: TGTGCCATCAGTACGAGGACTGAAGCTTTCTTT.

This chain uses TRBV19 with TRBJ1-5, with 7 bases matching TRBD1. J gave up 7 bases and V 3 bases, and 3 bases lay outside the gene matches. This CDR3 comprises 13 residues. Germline loops: CDR1 LNHDA, CDR2 SQIVND (reference sequence). In nucleotides, the CDR3 is TGTGCCAGTAGTATGACAGGGCGACAGCCCCAGCATTTT. This codes for CASSMTGRQPQHF.

This chain links TRBV6-1 with TRBJ2-2, with D uncertain. The CDR3 sequence is 13 residues long. With 1 base removed from V and 7 bases from J, the gap between germline ends came to 7 bases. Germline CDR1 MNHNS, CDR2 SASEGT. In DNA form, the CDR3 reads TGTGCCAGCAGTGAAGTTCATGTCGGGGAGCTGTTTTTT. Translated, it gives CASSEVHVGELFF.

The chain carries TRBV6-6 and TRBJ1-5; D is unresolved. CDR3 size: 13 residues. Trimming stripped 2 bases from V and 5 bases from J, with 7 bases between. Germline CDR1 MNHNY, CDR2 SVGAGI (reference sequence). CDR3 nucleotide sequence: TGTGCCAGCAGTTACACCGGGGATCAGCCCCAGCATTTT. Amino acid sequence: CASSYTGDQPQHF.

This chain uses TRBV27 with TRBJ2-5, with unresolved D. This CDR3 has 14 residues. Deletions cut 0 bases from V and 1 base from J, with 6 bases between. CDR1 and CDR2 (germline): MNHEY, SMNVEV (reference sequence). The CDR3 sequence: CASSLSNSQETQYF. The CDR3 region has the DNA TGTGCCAGCAGTTTATCGAACAGCCAAGAGACCCAGTACTTC.

About this clonotype: A clone one base away is much larger, so this may be a read error. This chain uses TRBV15 with TRBJ2-7; 10 nucleotides align to TRBD1. The CDR3 is 15 amino acids. Germline CDR1 LNHNV, CDR2 YYDKDF (reference sequence). The CDR3 here is CATCRRDRGLGEQYF. The DNA of the CDR3 is TGTGCCACCTGCAGACGAGACAGGGGGCTTGGCGAGCAGTACTTC. The full variable domain, completed using reference TRBV15 and TRBJ2-7, is DAMVIQNPRYQVTQFGKPVTLSCSQTLNHNVMYWYQQKSSQAPKLLFHYYDKDFNNEADTPDNFQSRRPNTSFCFLDIRSPGLGDTAMYLCATCRRDRGLGEQYFGPGTRLTVT.

This clonotype was seen a handful of times. The chain employs TRBV5-1 and TRBJ1-2; tentatively, D is TRBD1 (6 bases). V lost 4 bases, J lost 5 bases, and 18 bases lay in between. In germline, CDR1 is SGHRS, CDR2 YFSETQ. This CDR3 spans 15 amino acids. CDR3 region: CASSRSGGEGYGYTF. The CDR3 nucleotides are TGCGCCAGCAGCCGCTCCGGGGGCGAGGGGTATGGCTACACCTTC.

The rearrangement uses TRBV2 and TRBJ2-7; D gene unclear. Trimming cost V 6 bases and J 9 bases, with 15 bases left between them. The CDR3 has 12 amino acids. CDR1 and CDR2 from the germline V gene are SNHLY and FYNNEI. DNA for the CDR3: TGTGCCAGCAGCGCGTGGGCGAGGAGGCAGTACTTC. Amino acids: CASSAWARRQYF.

The rearrangement links TRBV5-1 to TRBJ2-7; maybe TRBD1 (6 bases). The V gene's germline CDR1 is SGHRS and CDR2 YFSETQ. With 5 bases removed from V and 0 bases from J, the gap between germline ends came to 15 bases. The CDR3 runs to 15 residues. Here the CDR3 reads CASSSRDTSSYEQYF. CDR3 bases: TGCGCCAGCAGTAGCCGGGACACTAGCTCCTACGAGCAGTACTTC.

V gene TRBV28 combines with J gene TRBJ2-3, with 9 positions matching TRBD1. Per germline, CDR1 MDHEN and CDR2 SYDVKM. With 4 bases clipped from V and 3 bases from J, the junction kept 11 bases outside the gene matches. The CDR3 runs 17 residues. The CDR3 DNA sequence: TGTGCCAGCAGTTACTTCACCGGGACAGGGAAGACAGATACGCAGTATTTT. Its protein product is CASSYFTGTGKTDTQYF.

The CDR3 coding sequence is TGTGCCAGCGGAGGGAATAAGCCATCGGGCGGCTACACCTTC. Amino acid sequence: CASGGNKPSGGYTF. This chain joins TRBV25-1 and TRBJ1-2; no definite D call. Germline CDR1 is MGHDK and CDR2 is SYGVNS. This CDR3 has 14 amino acids. V was clipped by 8 bases and J by 8 bases, with 21 bases between them.

The chain is built from TRBV2 and TRBJ1-5; perhaps TRBD1 as D (6 bases). V dropped 4 bases and J dropped 4 bases, with 11 bases sitting between them. The CDR3 has 14 amino acids. Germline V gene data show CDR1 as SNHLY and CDR2 as FYNNEI. The CDR3 loop is CASSGGQRNQPQHF. CDR3 nucleotides: TGTGCCAGCAGTGGGGGGCAGAGAAATCAGCCCCAGCATTTT.

This clonotype has just a few counts. The chain joins TRBV29-1 to TRBJ2-7; 12 nucleotides agree with TRBD2. From germline, CDR1 is SQVTM and CDR2 ANQGSEA. Trimming cost V 6 bases and J 4 bases; bases outside gene matches: 1. The CDR3 length is 12 residues. The chain's CDR3 is CSVTSGRYEQYF. DNA of the CDR3: TGCAGCGTGACTAGCGGGAGATACGAGCAGTACTTC.

The chain joins TRBV12-3 or TRBV12-4 to TRBJ2-5; TRBD1 agrees at 8 bases. Losses at the gene ends were 7 bases for V and 1 base for J; bases not matched to a gene: 5. CDR3 length: 14 residues. The CDR3 region is CASKLDRVQETQYF. DNA of the CDR3: TGTGCCAGCAAACTGGACAGGGTCCAAGAGACCCAGTACTTC.

The V and J genes are TRBV7-9 and TRBJ2-3; D perhaps matches TRBD2 (7 bases). Deletions cut 3 bases from V and 9 bases from J, with 19 bases between. Looked up from germline, CDR1 is SEHNR and CDR2 is FQNEAQ (reference sequence). The CDR3 totals 15 residues. The CDR3 here is CASSFPSGHRGTQYF. CDR3 in DNA: TGTGCCAGCAGCTTTCCTAGCGGCCATAGGGGGACGCAGTATTTT.

This chain connects TRBV27 to TRBJ1-2, with D tentatively TRBD1 (5 bases). Germline CDR1 MNHEY, CDR2 SMNVEV (reference sequence). V lost 6 bases and J lost 4, with 12 bases in between. The length of the CDR3 is 13 residues. The CDR3: CASRDLDSYGYTF. CDR3 sequence (DNA): TGTGCCAGCAGAGATCTTGACAGCTATGGCTACACCTTC.

The chain carries TRBV7-2 and TRBJ2-3, with a weak D call TRBD2 (5 bases). The CDR3 contains 13 residues. V shed 3 bases and J shed 10 bases, with 14 bases lying between them. Germline V lookup: CDR1 SGHTA, CDR2 FQGNSA. The CDR3: CASSFKVMEAQYF. The CDR3 nucleotides read TGTGCCAGCAGCTTTAAGGTTATGGAGGCGCAGTATTTT.

The chain has TRBV7-9 and TRBJ1-5, with 8 positions matching TRBD1. Germline CDR1 SEHNR, CDR2 FQNEAQ (reference sequence). V lost 5 bases and J lost 7; bases outside the gene matches: 7. This CDR3 comprises 14 residues. The CDR3 DNA reads TGTGCCAGCAGCACACAGGGGGACGGGCAGCCCCAGCATTTT. Encoded protein: CASSTQGDGQPQHF.

J is TRBJ1-5 and V is TRBV19; TRBD1 is a possible D gene (6 bases). V lost 4 bases, J lost 6 bases, and 16 bases lay in between. There are 15 residues in the CDR3. Germline loops: CDR1 LNHDA, CDR2 SQIVND (reference sequence). CDR3 region: CASSTTGTIGQPQHF. The CDR3 bases are TGTGCCAGTAGTACCACCGGGACAATAGGTCAGCCCCAGCATTTT.

This clonotype turned up a few times. This CDR3 is CSARESGGYEQYF. CDR3 DNA sequence: TGCAGTGCTAGAGAGAGCGGCGGTTACGAGCAGTACTTC. V and J are TRBV20-1 and TRBJ2-7; tentatively, D is TRBD2 (5 bases). The CDR3 loop spans 13 amino acids. Per germline, CDR1 DFQATT and CDR2 SNEGSKA (reference sequence). Trimming cost V 0 bases and J 4 bases, with 10 bases left between them.

This clonotype was found many times. The chain has TRBV7-2 and TRBJ2-7; D not resolved. V lost 4 bases to trimming and J lost 4 bases, with 11 bases between them. The CDR3 runs 13 residues. The V gene's germline CDR1 is SGHTA and CDR2 FQGNSA. The CDR3 here is CASSSGLGYEQYF. CDR3 nucleotides: TGTGCCAGCAGCTCGGGCTTGGGGTACGAGCAGTACTTC.

This clonotype was counted only a few times. The chain has TRBV28 and TRBJ1-2; unclear D gene. Trimming stripped 3 bases from V and 8 bases from J, with 10 bases between. CDR3 length equals 12 residues. Germline CDR1 reads MDHEN; CDR2 reads SYDVKM. The CDR3 DNA reads as TGTGCCAGCAGTTTCGGCTTTCGCGGCTACACCTTC. This codes for CASSFGFRGYTF.